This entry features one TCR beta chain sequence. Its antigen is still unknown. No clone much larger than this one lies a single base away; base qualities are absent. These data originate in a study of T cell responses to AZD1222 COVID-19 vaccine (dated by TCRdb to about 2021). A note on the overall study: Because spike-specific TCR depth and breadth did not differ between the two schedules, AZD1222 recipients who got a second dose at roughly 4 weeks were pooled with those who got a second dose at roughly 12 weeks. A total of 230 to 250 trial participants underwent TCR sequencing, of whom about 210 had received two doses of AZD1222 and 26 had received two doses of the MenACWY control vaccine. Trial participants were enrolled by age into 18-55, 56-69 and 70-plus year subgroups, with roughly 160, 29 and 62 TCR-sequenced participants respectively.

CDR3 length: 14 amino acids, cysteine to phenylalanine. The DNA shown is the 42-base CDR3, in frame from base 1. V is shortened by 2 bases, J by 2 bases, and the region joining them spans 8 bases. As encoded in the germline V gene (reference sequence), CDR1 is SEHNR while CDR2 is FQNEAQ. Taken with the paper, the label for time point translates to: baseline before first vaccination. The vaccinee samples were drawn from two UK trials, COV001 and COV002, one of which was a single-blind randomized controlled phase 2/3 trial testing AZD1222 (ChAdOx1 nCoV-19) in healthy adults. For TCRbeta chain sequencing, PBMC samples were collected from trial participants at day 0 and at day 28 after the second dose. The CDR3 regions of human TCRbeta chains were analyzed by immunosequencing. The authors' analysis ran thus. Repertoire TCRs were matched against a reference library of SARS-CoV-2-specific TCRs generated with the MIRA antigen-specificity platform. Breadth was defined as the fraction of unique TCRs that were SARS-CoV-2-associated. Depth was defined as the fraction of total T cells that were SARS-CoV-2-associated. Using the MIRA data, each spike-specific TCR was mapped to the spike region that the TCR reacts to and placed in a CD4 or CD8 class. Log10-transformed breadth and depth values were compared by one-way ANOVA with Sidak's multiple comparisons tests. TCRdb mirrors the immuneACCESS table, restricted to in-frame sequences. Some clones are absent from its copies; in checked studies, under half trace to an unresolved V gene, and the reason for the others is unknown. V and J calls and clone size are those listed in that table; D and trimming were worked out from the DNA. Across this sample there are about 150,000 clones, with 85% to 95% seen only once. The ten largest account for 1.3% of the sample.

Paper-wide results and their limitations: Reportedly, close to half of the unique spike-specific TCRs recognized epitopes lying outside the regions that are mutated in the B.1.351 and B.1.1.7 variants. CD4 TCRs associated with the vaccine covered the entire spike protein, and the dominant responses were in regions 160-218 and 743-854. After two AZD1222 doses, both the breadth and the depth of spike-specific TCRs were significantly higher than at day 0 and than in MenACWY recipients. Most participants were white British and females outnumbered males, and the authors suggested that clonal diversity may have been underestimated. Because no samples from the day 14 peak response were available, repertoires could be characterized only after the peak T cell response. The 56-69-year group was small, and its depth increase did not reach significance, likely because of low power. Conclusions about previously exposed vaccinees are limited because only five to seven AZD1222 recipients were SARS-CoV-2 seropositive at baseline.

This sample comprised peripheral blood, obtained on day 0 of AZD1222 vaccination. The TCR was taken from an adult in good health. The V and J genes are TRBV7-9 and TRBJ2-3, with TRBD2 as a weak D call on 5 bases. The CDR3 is CASSLNGVTDTQYF. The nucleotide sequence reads TGTGCCAGCAGCTTAAACGGGGTCACAGATACGCAGTATTTT.